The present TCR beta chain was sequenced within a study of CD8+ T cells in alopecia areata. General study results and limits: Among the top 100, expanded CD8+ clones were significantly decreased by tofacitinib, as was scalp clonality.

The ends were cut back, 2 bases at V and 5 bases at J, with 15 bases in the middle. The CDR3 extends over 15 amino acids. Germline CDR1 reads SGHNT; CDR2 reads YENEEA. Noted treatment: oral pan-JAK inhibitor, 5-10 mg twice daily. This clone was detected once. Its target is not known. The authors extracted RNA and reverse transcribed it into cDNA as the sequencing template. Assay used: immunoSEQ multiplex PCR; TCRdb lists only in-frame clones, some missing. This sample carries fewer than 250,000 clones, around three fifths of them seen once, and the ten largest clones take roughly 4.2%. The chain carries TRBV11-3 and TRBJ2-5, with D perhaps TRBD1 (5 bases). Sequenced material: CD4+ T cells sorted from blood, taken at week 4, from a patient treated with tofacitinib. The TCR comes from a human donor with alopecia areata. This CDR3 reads CASSLQGRAAETQYF. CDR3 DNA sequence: TGTGCCAGCAGCTTACAGGGCAGGGCGGCCGAGACCCAGTACTTC.